These T cell receptor beta chains were read from a single sample in a study of patients and donors after allogeneic stem cell transplantation. MiXCR, run by TCRdb on the RT-PCR reads, gives a single entry per CDR3 protein. The table has about a million distinct CDR3 sequences, roughly 18% seen once. Sequencing used blood, either unsorted or a sorted T cell fraction (not recorded which). These receptors were collected from a human donor who was either an allogeneic HSCT recipient or a stem cell or donor lymphocyte infusion donor (not recorded which). It is not recorded whose cells these are; they may come from a transplant donor. The CDR3 runs from the conserved cysteine through the conserved F or W. The order of the fields is clone size, D gene, J gene, V gene, CDR3 protein, CDR3 DNA. The D gene is left open where the match is weak. Size is omitted from some rows. Given values are once, few, many or a class for expanded clones.

size: few
D: TRBD1
J: TRBJ2-1
V: TRBV7-8
CDR3: CASSHWTGDNEQFF
DNA: TGTGCCAGCAGCCATTGGACAGGGGACAATGAGCAGTTCTTC

size: few
D: TRBD2
J: TRBJ2-7
V: TRBV20-1
CDR3: CSARRGGTTHEQYF
DNA: TGCAGTGCTCGGCGCGGGGGAACTACCCACGAGCAGTACTTC

size: .
D: TRBD2
J: TRBJ2-1
V: TRBV19
CDR3: CASSSGTRGFNEQFF
DNA: TGTGCCAGTAGTTCCGGGACTAGGGGTTTCAATGAGCAGTTCTTC

size: few
D: TRBD1
J: TRBJ2-3
V: TRBV30
CDR3: CAWSGDRGTDTQYF
DNA: TGTGCCTGGAGTGGGGACAGGGGGACAGATACGCAGTATTTT

size: few
D: .
J: TRBJ2-2
V: TRBV10-3
CDR3: CAISVRGAGALTGELFF
DNA: TGTGCCATCAGCGTGAGGGGGGCAGGGGCCCTAACCGGGGAGCTGTTTTTT

size: few
D: TRBD2
J: TRBJ2-1
V: TRBV27
CDR3: CASSFVASGGNEQFF
DNA: TGTGCCAGCAGTTTCGTAGCTAGCGGGGGCAACGAGCAGTTCTTC

size: few
D: .
J: TRBJ1-5
V: TRBV20-1
CDR3: CSAYPSGLGDQPQHF
DNA: TGCAGTGCTTACCCCTCGGGGTTGGGGGATCAGCCCCAGCATTTT

size: many
D: .
J: TRBJ2-2
V: TRBV12-3/TRBV12-4
CDR3: CASSLVTGELFF
DNA: TGTGCCAGCAGTTTAGTCACCGGGGAGCTGTTTTTT

size: few
D: TRBD2
J: TRBJ2-2
V: TRBV5-1
CDR3: CASSLEGLARELFF
DNA: TGCGCCAGCAGCTTGGAGGGACTAGCGAGGGAGCTGTTTTTT

size: .
D: TRBD2
J: TRBJ2-2
V: TRBV6-5
CDR3: CASSYSSAGDPNTGELFF
DNA: TGTGCCAGCAGTTACTCGTCGGCGGGGGACCCGAACACCGGGGAGCTGTTTTTT

size: few
D: .
J: TRBJ2-6
V: TRBV24-1
CDR3: CATSDPTSGANVLTF
DNA: TGTGCCACCAGTGACCCGACTTCTGGGGCCAACGTCCTGACTTTC

size: few
D: .
J: TRBJ2-5
V: TRBV12-3/TRBV12-4
CDR3: CASSLVARGETQYF
DNA: TGTGCCAGCAGTTTAGTGGCCAGAGGAGAGACCCAGTACTTC

size: many
D: TRBD1
J: TRBJ2-5
V: TRBV5-1
CDR3: CASSLEGQGRETQYF
DNA: TGCGCCAGCAGCTTGGAGGGACAGGGACGAGAGACCCAGTACTTC

size: few
D: TRBD1
J: TRBJ2-7
V: TRBV15
CDR3: CATSRPYRGFYEQYF
DNA: TGTGCCACCAGCAGACCGTACAGGGGCTTCTACGAGCAGTACTTC

size: .
D: .
J: TRBJ1-5
V: TRBV4-3
CDR3: CASSQDLRNQPQHF
DNA: TGCGCCAGCAGCCAAGATCTTCGCAATCAGCCCCAGCATTTT

size: .
D: .
J: TRBJ2-7
V: TRBV3-1
CDR3: CASSQSGLNYEQYF
DNA: TGTGCCAGCAGCCAAAGCGGGCTAAACTACGAGCAGTACTTC

size: few
D: TRBD1
J: TRBJ2-7
V: TRBV27
CDR3: CASSGTGARSVGYEQYF
DNA: TGTGCCAGTTCCGGGACAGGGGCCCGGTCGGTCGGCTACGAGCAGTACTTC

size: .
D: .
J: TRBJ2-5
V: TRBV24-1
CDR3: CATSDLGPQETQYF
DNA: TGTGCCACCAGTGATCTGGGACCCCAAGAGACCCAGTACTTC

size: .
D: .
J: TRBJ2-2
V: TRBV5-6
CDR3: CASSLGGRATGELFF
DNA: TGTGCCAGCAGCTTGGGGGGCAGAGCCACCGGGGAGCTGTTTTTT

size: .
D: .
J: TRBJ2-5
V: TRBV12-3/TRBV12-4
CDR3: CASSFLGSGVRETQYF
DNA: TGTGCCAGCAGTTTCTTGGGGTCAGGGGTAAGGGAGACCCAGTACTTC

size: .
D: .
J: TRBJ1-1
V: TRBV25-1
CDR3: CASSEFGRRNTEAFF
DNA: TGTGCCAGCAGTGAATTTGGACGGAGGAACACTGAAGCTTTCTTT

size: .
D: TRBD1
J: TRBJ2-3
V: TRBV7-2
CDR3: CASRDGQGRLTDTQYF
DNA: TGTGCCAGCAGGGACGGACAGGGGAGACTCACAGATACGCAGTATTTT

size: many
D: .
J: TRBJ1-1
V: TRBV5-1
CDR3: CASSLVVGGDRAFF
DNA: TGCGCCAGCAGCTTGGTCGTGGGGGGCGATCGAGCTTTCTTT

size: .
D: .
J: TRBJ2-7
V: TRBV5-6
CDR3: CASSSAPYEQYF
DNA: TGTGCCAGCAGCTCAGCACCCTACGAGCAGTACTTC

size: .
D: TRBD2
J: TRBJ2-7
V: TRBV9
CDR3: CASSVGAGRGTYEQYF
DNA: TGTGCCAGCAGCGTAGGGGCAGGGAGGGGAACCTACGAGCAGTACTTC

size: few
D: TRBD2
J: TRBJ2-2
V: TRBV27
CDR3: CASRLGTSGPTGELFF
DNA: TGTGCCAGCAGGCTAGGGACTAGCGGACCAACCGGGGAGCTGTTTTTT

size: .
D: .
J: TRBJ2-7
V: TRBV9
CDR3: CASSVGALVSEQYF
DNA: TGTGCCAGCAGCGTAGGGGCTCTAGTAAGCGAGCAGTACTTC

size: .
D: .
J: TRBJ2-2
V: TRBV12-5
CDR3: CASGGLPNTGELFF
DNA: TGTGCTAGTGGGGGACTTCCGAACACCGGGGAGCTGTTTTTT

size: .
D: .
J: TRBJ2-7
V: TRBV5-1
CDR3: CASSLEGQGTIEQYF
DNA: TGCGCCAGCAGCTTGGAAGGTCAGGGGACCATCGAGCAGTACTTC

size: .
D: .
J: TRBJ2-7
V: TRBV9
CDR3: CASSEGPDSYEQYF
DNA: TGTGCCAGCAGCGAGGGACCCGACTCCTACGAGCAGTACTTC

size: .
D: .
J: TRBJ2-7
V: TRBV12-3/TRBV12-4
CDR3: CASSFTTTEQYF
DNA: TGTGCCAGCAGTTTTACAACGACCGAGCAGTACTTC

size: few
D: .
J: TRBJ1-4
V: TRBV7-9
CDR3: CASSYRQASNEKLFF
DNA: TGTGCCAGCAGCTACCGACAGGCTAGTAATGAAAAACTGTTTTTT

size: many
D: .
J: TRBJ2-2
V: TRBV12-3/TRBV12-4
CDR3: CASGTGTLYTGELFF
DNA: TGTGCCAGCGGGACCGGGACACTCTACACCGGGGAGCTGTTTTTT

size: few
D: .
J: TRBJ1-1
V: TRBV11-2
CDR3: CASSNRSRGMRFGTEAFF
DNA: TGTGCCAGCAGTAACAGGAGTCGGGGGATGAGGTTCGGGACTGAAGCTTTCTTT

size: few
D: .
J: TRBJ1-6
V: TRBV6-6
CDR3: CASSYLRSPLHF
DNA: TGTGCCAGCAGTTACTTAAGGTCACCCCTCCACTTT

size: few
D: .
J: TRBJ2-7
V: TRBV2
CDR3: CASTGISSGKQYF
DNA: TGTGCCAGCACGGGCATCTCGTCAGGCAAGCAGTACTTC

size: few
D: .
J: TRBJ1-1
V: TRBV6-5
CDR3: CASSYSRQKNTEAFF
DNA: TGTGCCAGCAGTTACTCGCGACAGAAGAACACTGAAGCTTTCTTT

size: few
D: TRBD2
J: TRBJ2-7
V: TRBV5-1
CDR3: CASSLAGLADSYEQYF
DNA: TGCGCCAGCAGCTTGGCCGGACTAGCGGATTCCTACGAGCAGTACTTC

size: few
D: TRBD1
J: TRBJ2-1
V: TRBV27
CDR3: CASSLGQGTFNEQFF
DNA: TGTGCCAGCAGTTTAGGACAGGGCACGTTCAATGAGCAGTTCTTC

size: .
D: .
J: TRBJ1-5
V: TRBV4-3
CDR3: CASSQDGGQGVQPQHF
DNA: TGCGCCAGCAGCCAAGACGGCGGGCAGGGTGTCCAGCCCCAGCATTTT

size: many
D: .
J: TRBJ1-1
V: TRBV20-1
CDR3: CSAPRGGKNTEAFF
DNA: TGCAGTGCCCCGAGAGGGGGGAAGAACACTGAAGCTTTCTTT

size: few
D: .
J: TRBJ1-3
V: TRBV15
CDR3: CATSIGSSGNTIYF
DNA: TGTGCCACCAGCATCGGCAGCTCTGGAAACACCATATATTTT

size: .
D: TRBD2
J: TRBJ2-7
V: TRBV5-1
CDR3: CASSSPETSGSYEQYF
DNA: TGCGCCAGCAGCTCTCCCGAGACTAGCGGGAGCTACGAGCAGTACTTC

size: few
D: .
J: TRBJ1-1
V: TRBV20-1
CDR3: CSASSGGGTEAFF
DNA: TGCAGTGCTAGCTCTGGTGGGGGAACTGAAGCTTTCTTT

size: few
D: TRBD1
J: TRBJ1-3
V: TRBV6-5
CDR3: CASSYSPDRGLGNTIYF
DNA: TGTGCCAGCAGTTACTCCCCGGACAGGGGGCTTGGAAACACCATATATTTT

size: .
D: TRBD2
J: TRBJ2-3
V: TRBV24-1
CDR3: CATSVAAGPRDTQYF
DNA: TGTGCCACCAGTGTAGCAGCGGGGCCTAGGGATACGCAGTATTTT

size: few
D: TRBD1
J: TRBJ2-1
V: TRBV12-3/TRBV12-4
CDR3: CASSPRGQGLLNEQFF
DNA: TGTGCCAGCAGCCCCCGGGGACAGGGGCTACTCAATGAGCAGTTCTTC

size: few
D: TRBD2
J: TRBJ2-3
V: TRBV11-1
CDR3: CASSLGTSGGQHTDTQYF
DNA: TGTGCCAGCAGCCTCGGGACTAGCGGGGGCCAGCACACAGATACGCAGTATTTT

size: .
D: TRBD2
J: TRBJ2-1
V: TRBV5-1
CDR3: CASSSSGLAGEQFF
DNA: TGCGCCAGCAGCTCCTCCGGACTAGCGGGCGAGCAGTTCTTC

size: .
D: TRBD1
J: TRBJ2-7
V: TRBV4-2
CDR3: CASSARDRRYEQYF
DNA: TGTGCCAGCAGCGCCCGGGACAGAAGATACGAGCAGTACTTC

size: few
D: .
J: TRBJ2-3
V: TRBV7-9
CDR3: CASSLRMAGTTDTQYF
DNA: TGTGCCAGCAGCTTAAGGATGGCAGGGACCACAGATACGCAGTATTTT

size: .
D: .
J: TRBJ2-1
V: TRBV4-2
CDR3: CASSRAFDEQFF
DNA: TGTGCCAGCTCCCGCGCATTTGATGAGCAGTTCTTC

size: .
D: TRBD1
J: TRBJ1-4
V: TRBV6-1
CDR3: CASSRDRDRGKLFF
DNA: TGTGCCAGCAGTAGAGACAGGGATAGAGGGAAACTGTTTTTT

size: few
D: TRBD1
J: TRBJ2-4
V: TRBV5-1
CDR3: CASSFDRGAKNIQYF
DNA: TGCGCCAGCAGCTTCGACAGGGGGGCCAAAAACATTCAGTACTTC

size: .
D: .
J: TRBJ2-3
V: TRBV7-2
CDR3: CASSLGLLADTQYF
DNA: TGTGCCAGCAGCTTAGGCCTTCTAGCGGATACGCAGTATTTT

size: .
D: .
J: TRBJ2-3
V: TRBV12-3/TRBV12-4
CDR3: CASSPEGGALFITDTQYF
DNA: TGTGCCAGCAGTCCCGAAGGAGGGGCGCTTTTTATCACAGATACGCAGTATTTT

size: many
D: TRBD1
J: TRBJ2-1
V: TRBV20-1
CDR3: CSARDRLKQGNEQFF
DNA: TGCAGTGCTAGAGATCGCCTCAAACAGGGGAATGAGCAGTTCTTC

size: .
D: TRBD2
J: TRBJ2-5
V: TRBV9
CDR3: CASTNSGSNQETQYF
DNA: TGTGCCAGCACCAATAGCGGGAGTAATCAAGAGACCCAGTACTTC